This TCR beta chain was profiled in a study of blood T cell repertoires in COVID-19. The method was immunoSEQ multiplex PCR; TCRdb's version includes in-frame clones alone and lacks a portion of them. This sample has about 100,000 clones, with 80% to 90% found just once. Those who participated ranged in age from roughly 18 to 89 years and resided in 20 to 30 US areas. Cohort assignment relied on participant-reported clinical history. The V and J ends lost 6 bases and 0 bases respectively, with 11 bases between them. This CDR3 contains 15 residues. CDR1 LNHDA and CDR2 SQIVND come from the germline V gene (reference sequence).

The sequenced sample was PBMCs or T cells enriched from blood (not recorded which). V is TRBV19 and J is TRBJ1-4; D perhaps matches TRBD1 (5 bases). The clonotype comes from a woman aged 50 to 60 who had recovered from COVID-19. CDR3 DNA: TGTGCCAGTAGCGAAACAGGCTCAACTAATGAAAAACTGTTTTTT. Translated, it gives CASSETGSTNEKLFF.